This note documents a single T cell receptor (beta chain) sequence. The entry originates in a study of shared clonotypes between healthy human individuals. Samples underwent the assay at deep level. The input for sorted-subset replicate PCRs was approximately 190 ng DNA, about 30,000 T cell genomes. Measured with immunoSEQ multiplex PCR; TCRdb has only the in-frame clones, and not every one. The sample shows about 680,000 clones, around 72% of them seen only once. V was clipped by 4 bases and J by 3 bases, with 6 bases between them. The length of the CDR3 is 12 residues. Germline V gives CDR1 SEHNR, CDR2 FQNEAQ (reference sequence).

This receptor was identified in a woman in her twenties or thirties in good health. This chain connects TRBV7-9 to TRBJ1-2; D unresolved. Sequencing was done on a sample of memory CD4+ T cells sorted from blood. Described subset: CD45RA-negative fraction. CDR3 bases: TGTGCCAGCAGCTCGACGGACTATGGCTACACCTTC. It is translated as CASSSTDYGYTF.